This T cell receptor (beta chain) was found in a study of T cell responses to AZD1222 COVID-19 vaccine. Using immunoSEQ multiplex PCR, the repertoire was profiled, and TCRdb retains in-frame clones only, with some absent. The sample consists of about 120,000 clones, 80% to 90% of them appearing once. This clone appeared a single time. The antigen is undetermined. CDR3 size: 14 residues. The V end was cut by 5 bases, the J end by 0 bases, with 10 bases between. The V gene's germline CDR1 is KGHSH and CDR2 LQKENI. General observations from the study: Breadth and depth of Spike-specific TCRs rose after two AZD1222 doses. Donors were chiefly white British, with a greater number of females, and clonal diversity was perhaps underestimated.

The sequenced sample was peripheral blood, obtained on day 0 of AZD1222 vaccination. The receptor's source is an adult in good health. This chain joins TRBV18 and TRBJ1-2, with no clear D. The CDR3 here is CASSRAEANYGYTF. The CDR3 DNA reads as TGTGCCAGCTCAAGGGCGGAAGCTAACTATGGCTACACCTTC. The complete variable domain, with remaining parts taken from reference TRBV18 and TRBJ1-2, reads NAGVMQNPRHLVRRRGQEARLRCSPMKGHSHVYWYRQLPEEGLKFMVYLQKENIIDESGMPKERFSAEFPKEGPSILRIQQVVRGDSAAYFCASSRAEANYGYTFGSGTRLTVV.